This is a list of T cell receptor beta chains from one sample in a study of memory CD4+ T cells and cytomegalovirus serostatus. Measured with immunoSEQ multiplex PCR; TCRdb has only the in-frame clones, and not every one. The sample includes 50,000 to 75,000 clones, 80% to 85% of them seen just once. Sequencing used memory CD4+ T cells from blood. The origin of the receptors is an adult in good health and CMV-seronegative. The CDR3 runs from the conserved cysteine through the conserved F or W. Each record gives: V gene, J gene, CDR3 protein.

TRBV18	TRBJ2-7	CASSRTGDYEQYF
TRBV19	TRBJ2-6	CASSITGRPTGANVLTF
TRBV7-9	TRBJ1-2	CASSSTRGFNYGYTF
TRBV2	TRBJ2-3	CASSAQGAYSTDTQYF
TRBV30	TRBJ1-4	CAWSTGTVGEKLFF
TRBV4-1	TRBJ1-5	CASSQRQDQPQHF
TRBV19	TRBJ1-6	CASSMEGARSNNSPLHF
TRBV28	TRBJ2-1	CATRERYNEQFF
TRBV27	TRBJ1-6	CASSPRAPTLYYNSPLHF
TRBV4-1	TRBJ2-3	CASSPYLRPYGTDTQYF
TRBV2	TRBJ1-2	CASSRDAGANYGYTF
TRBV6-1	TRBJ1-2	CASKISGPGSYGYTF
TRBV5-1	TRBJ2-3	CASSLAIPGSFWGGTDTQYF
TRBV6-6	TRBJ2-1	CASSYTTSSGEQFF
TRBV27	TRBJ2-2	CASSTPPRELFF
TRBV18	TRBJ2-7	CASSLWTSGRAGEQYF
TRBV7-9	TRBJ2-6	CASSPIWANVLTF
TRBV4-1	TRBJ1-6	CASSGGPYNSPLHF
TRBV10-3	TRBJ1-5	CAISDSSGVGALRPQHF
TRBV11-2	TRBJ2-5	CASSLGASGGRGETQYF
TRBV7-9	TRBJ1-2	CASSPTKDRLYGYTF
TRBV27	TRBJ2-7	CASRRGGGFYEQYF
TRBV19	TRBJ1-1	CASSPGQGITEAFF
TRBV7-9	TRBJ2-3	CASSLGSTDTQYF
TRBV6-6	TRBJ2-7	CASSHGTMKSNEQYF
TRBV7-9	TRBJ2-1	CASSPKGASGSNEQFF
TRBV28	TRBJ2-7	CASSPSGERGRFEQYF
TRBV5-1	TRBJ1-1	CASSLNTGAVAEAFF
TRBV6-5	TRBJ2-1	CASRQLGSSYNEQFF
TRBV4-1	TRBJ2-2	CASSQGRAVDTGELFF
TRBV19	TRBJ2-7	CASRYREGVSYEQYF
TRBV19	TRBJ2-7	CASSRTGGPYEQYF
TRBV15	TRBJ2-3	CATSRDYPGGGTDTQYF
TRBV19	TRBJ2-2	CASSISISTGELFF
TRBV7-9	TRBJ2-7	CASQDSKTYEQYF
TRBV19	TRBJ1-5	CASWTGSFNQPQHF
TRBV29-1	TRBJ2-7	CSALGDIIDEQYF